This T cell receptor (beta chain) was recovered during a study of T cells in localized non-small cell lung cancer. With respect to this clone: Antigen: not known.

This table comes from immunoSEQ multiplex PCR, and its TCRdb copy is limited to in-frame clones, with some not included. Of approximately 80,000 clones listed, 80% are singletons. Overall study findings and caveats: Paired adjacent lung recovered a median about 61 of the top 100 tumor clones.

The J segment lost 4 bases and the V segment lost 2 bases, leaving 3 bases of the junction unmatched. CDR3 length equals 16 residues. Germline V gives CDR1 MNHNS, CDR2 SASEGT. The chain couples TRBV6-1 to TRBJ2-3; 13 positions agree with TRBD2. The clonotype comes from an older female donor with stage I lung adenocarcinoma. The source was peripheral blood, collected before any cancer treatment. CDR3 in amino acids: CASSELGLAGPDTQYF. DNA for the CDR3: TGTGCCAGCAGTGAACTGGGACTAGCGGGACCAGATACGCAGTATTTT.